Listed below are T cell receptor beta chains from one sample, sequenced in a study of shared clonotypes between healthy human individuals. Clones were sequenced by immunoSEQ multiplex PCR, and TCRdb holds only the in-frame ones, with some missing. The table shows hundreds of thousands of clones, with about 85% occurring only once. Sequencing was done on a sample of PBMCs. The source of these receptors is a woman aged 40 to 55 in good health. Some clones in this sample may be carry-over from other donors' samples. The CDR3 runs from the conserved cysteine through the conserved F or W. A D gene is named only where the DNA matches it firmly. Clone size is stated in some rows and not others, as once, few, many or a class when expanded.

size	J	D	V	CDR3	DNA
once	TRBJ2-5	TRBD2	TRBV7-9	CASSFGGVQETQYF	TGTGCCAGCAGCTTCGGGGGGGTCCAAGAGACCCAGTACTTC
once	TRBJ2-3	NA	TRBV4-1	CASSQGGGQGTDTQYF	TGCGCCAGCAGCCAAGGGGGAGGACAGGGCACAGATACGCAGTATTTT
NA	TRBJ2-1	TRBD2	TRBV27	CASSPRTSSEQFF	TGTGCCAGCAGTCCTCGGACTAGCTCTGAGCAGTTCTTC
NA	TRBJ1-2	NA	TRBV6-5	CASSLRGGSYGYTF	TGTGCCAGCAGCCTCCGGGGGGGCTCATATGGCTACACCTTC
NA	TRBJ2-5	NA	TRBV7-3	CASSPQGTPQETQYF	TGTGCCAGCAGCCCCCAGGGGACCCCCCAAGAGACCCAGTACTTC
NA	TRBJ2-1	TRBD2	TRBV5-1	CASSLSGGPYNEQFF	TGCGCCAGCAGCCTTTCGGGAGGGCCCTACAATGAGCAGTTCTTC
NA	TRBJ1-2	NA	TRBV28	CASSPPLGYGYTF	TGTGCCAGCAGCCCACCCTTAGGTTATGGCTACACCTTC
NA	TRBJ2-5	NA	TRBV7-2	CASSPEGPETQYF	TGTGCCAGCAGCCCAGAGGGGCCGGAGACCCAGTACTTC
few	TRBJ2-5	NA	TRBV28	CATAGQPTGETQYF	TGTGCCACCGCCGGGCAGCCCACGGGGGAGACCCAGTACTTC
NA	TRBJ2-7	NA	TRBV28	CASSPLFYEQYF	TGTGCCAGCAGTCCACTATTCTACGAGCAGTACTTC
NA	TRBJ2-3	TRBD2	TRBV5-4	CATRLAGRTDTQYF	TGTGCCACGAGGCTAGCGGGTCGCACAGATACGCAGTATTTT
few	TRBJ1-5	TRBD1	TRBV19	CASSIGTGNQPQHF	TGTGCCAGTAGTATTGGGACAGGGAATCAGCCCCAGCATTTT
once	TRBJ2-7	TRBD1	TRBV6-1	CASGSDRGMYEQYF	TGTGCCAGCGGGTCGGACAGGGGGATGTACGAGCAGTACTTC
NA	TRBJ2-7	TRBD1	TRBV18	CASSPTDRDSYEQYF	TGTGCCAGCTCACCAACCGACAGGGATTCCTACGAGCAGTACTTC
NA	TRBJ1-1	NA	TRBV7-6	CASSLGGQAEAFF	TGTGCCAGCAGCTTAGGAGGGCAGGCTGAAGCTTTCTTT
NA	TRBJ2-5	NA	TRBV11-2	CASTNSSRGKETQYF	TGTGCCAGCACCAACTCTTCAAGGGGGAAGGAGACCCAGTACTTC
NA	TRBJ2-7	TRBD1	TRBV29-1	CSVAGTGTEQYF	TGCAGCGTTGCCGGGACAGGGACCGAGCAGTACTTC
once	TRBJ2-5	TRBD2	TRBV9	CASSVGSGAQETQYF	TGTGCCAGCAGCGTAGGTAGCGGGGCACAAGAGACCCAGTACTTC
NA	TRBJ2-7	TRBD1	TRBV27	CASRRQGASSLSYEQYF	TGTGCCAGCAGGCGACAGGGGGCAAGCTCGCTCTCCTACGAGCAGTACTTC
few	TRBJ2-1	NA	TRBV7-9	CASSSNAPGDEQFF	TGTGCCAGCAGCTCAAACGCCCCGGGTGATGAGCAGTTCTTC
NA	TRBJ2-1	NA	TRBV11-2	CASNPGRTRRYNEQFF	TGTGCCAGCAACCCGGGTAGGACTCGCCGATACAATGAGCAGTTCTTC
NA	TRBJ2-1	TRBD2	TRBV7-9	CASSVAGGSNEQFF	TGTGCCAGCAGCGTAGCGGGAGGAAGCAATGAGCAGTTCTTC
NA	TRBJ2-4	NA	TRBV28	CASSLYTSASQNIQYF	TGTGCCAGCAGTTTGTATACTAGTGCCAGCCAAAACATTCAGTACTTC
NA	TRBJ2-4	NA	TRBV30	CAWSPRGLAKNIQYF	TGTGCCTGGAGCCCACGGGGATTAGCCAAAAACATTCAGTACTTC
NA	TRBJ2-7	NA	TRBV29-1	CSVGTLFVGEQYF	TGCAGCGTCGGGACTCTATTCGTCGGGGAGCAGTACTTC
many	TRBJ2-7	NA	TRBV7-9	CASSSEGRPHEQYF	TGTGCCAGCAGCTCGGAGGGACGGCCCCACGAGCAGTACTTC
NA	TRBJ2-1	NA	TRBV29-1	CSVAGGNVVFF	NA
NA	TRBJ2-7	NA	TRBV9	CASSVRPGDHEQYF	TGTGCCAGCAGCGTAAGACCCGGGGACCACGAGCAGTACTTC
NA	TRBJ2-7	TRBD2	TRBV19	CASSIGLAGTFEQYF	TGTGCCAGTAGTATTGGACTAGCGGGTACCTTCGAGCAGTACTTC